Detailed here is one T cell receptor (beta chain). Its antigen is as yet unknown. This entry comes from a study of regulatory T cells in long-lasting Graves disease. Across the whole study: In persistent Graves' disease, antithyroid drugs had been taken for over 5 years and TSH receptor antibodies stayed positive. General study points: Persistent Graves' patients showed reduced TCR diversity versus newly diagnosed patients. Preferential use of TRBV28, TRBJ1-2 and TRBJ2-5 was seen in persistent disease.

TCR beta libraries were built with iRepertoire HTBI primers and Arm-PCR of CDR3 regions. As originally analysed: Samples jointly harbored 62 TRBV and fewer than 15 TRBJ segments. TCRdb passed the multiplex PCR reads through MiXCR, listing each CDR3 protein once. These V and J calls rely on TCRdb rather than the paper's analysis. This sample has about 310,000 distinct CDR3 sequences, with under 25% found just once. The V end lost 0 bases, the J end lost 5 bases, and 10 bases lay between the germline ends. Germline CDR1 reads MNHEY; CDR2 reads SVGAGI. This CDR3 spans 15 amino acids. Time point specified: persistent/refractory GD, antithyroid drugs over 5 years with positive TRAb. With RNA extracted from PBMCs as input, the TCR library was made.

The source material was peripheral blood mononuclear cells (PBMCs), sampled when the disease was refractory, from a patient treated with antithyroid drugs. The sequence derives from a female donor with Graves disease. The chain links TRBV6-5 to TRBJ2-2; D might be TRBD1 (5 bases). The CDR3 here is CASSYSIPGTGELFF. The CDR3 region has the DNA TGTGCCAGCAGTTACTCGATACCAGGGACCGGGGAGCTGTTTTTT.